The sequence of this T cell receptor (beta chain) was determined in a study of CD8 T cells in ankylosing spondylitis. TCRdb itself ran the 5' RACE reads through MiXCR, one entry per CDR3 protein. The sample contains 200,000 to 250,000 distinct CDR3 sequences, 10% of which appear only once. The CDR3 spans 10 residues. Trimming pared 3 bases from V and 13 bases from J, leaving 10 bases between. Germline lookup yields CDR1 SNHLY and CDR2 FYNNEI. The sample comprised blood, either unsorted or a sorted T cell fraction (not recorded which). This sequence was found in a male donor with ankylosing spondylitis or in good health (not recorded which). The rearrangement links TRBV2 to TRBJ2-7; D is possibly TRBD2 (6 bases). The CDR3 region has the DNA TGTGCCAGCAGTGACCGGGGGACCTACTTC. Protein product: CASSDRGTYF.